The 27 T cell receptor beta chains presented below share a single source sample, sequenced in a study of cytomegalovirus exposure and HLA in healthy donors. PCR was performed using 60 Vbeta and 13 Jbeta primers. The repertoire was sequenced with immunoSEQ multiplex PCR; TCRdb's copy has only in-frame clones and lacks some. The sample shows more than 95,000 clones, 78% of them seen only once. The sample comprised PBMCs. The origin of the receptors is a woman aged 35 to 49 in good health and CMV-seronegative.

V usage is TRBV29-1 and J usage is TRBJ2-5; possibly TRBD1 for D (5 bases). This CDR3 is 12 amino acids long. The V end lost 4 bases, the J end lost 11 bases, and 17 bases lay between the germline ends. CDR1 and CDR2 from the germline V gene are SQVTM and ANQGSEA. The CDR3 spells CSVVTGAREQYF. The DNA for the CDR3 is TGCAGCGTTGTCACAGGAGCTCGAGAGCAGTACTTC.

The chain recombines TRBV6-5 with TRBJ1-2; TRBD1 matches 9 bases. From germline, CDR1 is MNHEY and CDR2 SVGAGI. Trimming removed 4 bases from V and 3 bases from J; junction bases left unmatched: 9. This CDR3 spans 16 amino acids. The CDR3 spells CASSSDGTGTHYGYTF. The CDR3 coding sequence is TGTGCCAGCAGTTCCGACGGGACAGGGACTCACTATGGCTACACCTTC.

The J gene is TRBJ1-5, the V gene TRBV19, with D possibly TRBD1 on 6 matching bases. The CDR3 extends over 14 amino acids. The ends were cut back, 8 bases at V and 4 bases at J, with 15 bases in the middle. The germline V gene encodes CDR1 LNHDA and CDR2 SQIVND (reference sequence). CDR3 protein: CASRSGGRNQPQHF. The CDR3 DNA reads TGTGCCAGTCGCAGCGGGGGGCGAAATCAGCCCCAGCATTTT.

The rearrangement joins TRBV4-3 to TRBJ1-5; possible D gene TRBD1, 5 bases. The germline gives CDR1 LGHNA, CDR2 YSLEER. Trimming cost V 0 bases and J 15 bases, with 21 bases left between them. The CDR3 contains 15 residues. The CDR3 sequence is CASSQDWSGGRQLHF. The CDR3, as DNA: TGCGCCAGCAGCCAAGATTGGAGCGGGGGGAGACAGTTGCATTTT.

The chain carries TRBV13 and TRBJ1-1, with a possible D match to TRBD1 (5 bases). Germline V gene sequence: CDR1 PRHDT, CDR2 FYEKMQ (reference sequence). Trimming cost V 3 bases and J 5 bases, with 16 bases left between them. CDR3 length equals 15 residues. CDR3 residues: CASSFLGIRGTEAFF. CDR3 sequence (DNA): TGTGCCAGCAGCTTCCTGGGAATAAGGGGAACTGAAGCTTTCTTT. Drawing the rest from reference TRBV13 and TRBJ1-1, the complete variable domain is AAGVIQSPRHLIKEKRETATLKCYPIPRHDTVYWYQQGPGQDPQFLISFYEKMQSDKGSIPDRFSAQQFSDYHSELNMSSLELGDSALYFCASSFLGIRGTEAFFGQGTRLTVV.

J is TRBJ1-4 and V is TRBV7-8; TRBD1 agrees at 8 bases. Germline CDR1 reads SGHVS; CDR2 reads FQNEAQ. The CDR3 loop spans 17 amino acids. Trimming at V came to 3 bases and at J to 0 bases, leaving 6 bases not matched to a gene. This chain's CDR3 is CASSFFAGGSTNEKLFF. The CDR3 DNA reads TGTGCCAGCAGCTTCTTTGCAGGGGGCTCAACTAATGAAAAACTGTTTTTT.

This clone came up once. The chain links TRBV6-1 to TRBJ1-5; possibly TRBD1 for D (6 bases). V shed 6 bases and J shed 7 bases, with 16 bases lying between them. The CDR3 covers 14 residues. Germline CDR1 is MNHNS and CDR2 is SASEGT. Here the CDR3 DNA reads TGTGCCAGCAGACAATCAGGGGAACAACAGCCCCAGCATTTT. Its protein product is CASRQSGEQQPQHF.

V gene TRBV4-1 combines with J gene TRBJ1-2; possible D gene TRBD1, 5 bases. CDR1 MGHRA and CDR2 YSYEKL come from the germline V gene. The CDR3 is made up of 16 amino acids. V was shortened by 3 bases and J by 4 bases, with 18 bases between the two germline ends. Written as DNA, the CDR3 is TGCGCCAGCAGCCAGGGGGGGGGATCCGTTGGCTATGGCTACACCTTC. Protein product: CASSQGGGSVGYGYTF.

This clone was seen only a few times. The chain has TRBV29-1 and TRBJ1-2; the match to TRBD1 covers 8 bases. Germline V gene sequence: CDR1 SQVTM, CDR2 ANQGSEA. The CDR3 spans 14 residues. V lost 7 bases, J lost 4 bases, and 11 bases stayed unmatched. CDR3: CSAAETGVSYGYTF. The DNA for the CDR3 is TGCAGCGCCGCGGAGACAGGGGTTTCCTATGGCTACACCTTC.

This chain links TRBV7-2 with TRBJ1-5, with D possibly being TRBD1 (5 bases). The germline CDR1 and CDR2 sequences are SGHTA and FQGNSA. Trimming cost V 5 bases and J 7 bases, with 18 bases left between them. The CDR3 length is 15 residues. In DNA, the CDR3 is TGTGCCAGCAGCCCAGTGGGGGGGGGAGGGCAGCCCCAGCATTTT. Protein sequence: CASSPVGGGGQPQHF.

This clone showed up just once. The rearrangement uses TRBV7-2 and TRBJ2-3; the D is unclear. The CDR3 covers 13 residues. Germline V lookup: CDR1 SGHTA, CDR2 FQGNSA. Trimming took 5 bases from V and 4 from J, leaving 10 bases between them. The CDR3 reads CASSLVNSDTQYF. In DNA, the CDR3 is TGTGCCAGCAGCCTCGTGAACTCAGATACGCAGTATTTT.

This clone was counted between two and nine times. CDR3 residues: CATTTGVRNQPQHF. CDR3 bases: TGTGCCACTACAACAGGGGTTCGCAATCAGCCCCAGCATTTT. The chain is built from TRBV7-8 and TRBJ1-5; 7 bases are a match to TRBD1. CDR1 is SGHVS and CDR2 is FQNEAQ in the germline V gene. The junction had 8 bases not matched to a gene; V was cut back by 10 bases and J by 2 bases. CDR3 length equals 14 residues.

Here the CDR3 reads CASSLRLAATYNEQFF. The CDR3, as DNA: TGTGCCAGCAGCCTCCGCCTAGCGGCAACCTACAATGAGCAGTTCTTC. V gene TRBV7-8 combines with J gene TRBJ2-1; 7 bases match TRBD2. The CDR3 sequence is 16 residues long. V shed 5 bases, J shed 2 bases, and the junction held 9 bases outside the gene matches. Germline CDR1 SGHVS, CDR2 FQNEAQ.

V is TRBV2 and J is TRBJ2-7, with a possible D match to TRBD2 (6 bases). Trimming pared 2 bases from V and 2 bases from J, leaving 13 bases between. The germline V gene has CDR1 SNHLY and CDR2 FYNNEI. CDR3 length: 15 residues. CDR3: CASSEMTRSTYEQYF. DNA of the CDR3: TGTGCCAGCAGTGAAATGACTAGGTCGACCTACGAGCAGTACTTC. Full variable domain (outside the CDR3, taken from reference TRBV2 and TRBJ2-7): EPEVTQTPSHQVTQMGQEVILRCVPISNHLYFYWYRQILGQKVEFLVSFYNNEISEKSEIFDDQFSVERPDGSNFTLKIRSTKLEDSAMYFCASSEMTRSTYEQYFGPGTRLTVT.

The V gene is TRBV7-2, the J gene TRBJ2-3, with 12 bases matching TRBD2. CDR3 length equals 18 residues. Unmatched junction bases numbered 10, after V lost 3 bases and J lost 3 bases. Germline loops: CDR1 SGHTA, CDR2 FQGNSA. CDR3 sequence reads: CASSFRTSGMRGTDTQYF. CDR3 nucleotide sequence: TGTGCCAGCAGCTTTCGGACTAGCGGGATGAGAGGAACAGATACGCAGTATTTT. The whole variable domain, filled in from reference TRBV7-2 and TRBJ2-3, reads GAGVSQSPSNKVTEKGKDVELRCDPISGHTALYWYRQSLGQGLEFLIYFQGNSAPDKSGLPSDRFSAERTGGSVSTLTIQRTQQEDSAVYLCASSFRTSGMRGTDTQYFGPGTRLTVL.

The chain has TRBV5-4 and TRBJ2-1, with 12 nucleotides matching TRBD2. This CDR3 has 16 residues. V gave up 4 bases and J gave up 9 bases; unmatched junction bases: 11. CDR1 is SGHNT, CDR2 YYREEE, per germline (reference sequence). CDR3 DNA: TGTGCCAGCAGCATTGGGGGACTAGCGGGTGTTATTGAGCAGTTCTTC. This gives the protein CASSIGGLAGVIEQFF.

V is TRBV7-3 and J is TRBJ1-6; 9 bases fit TRBD1. CDR1 and CDR2 (germline): SGHTA, FQGTGA. Trimming at V came to 2 bases and at J to 10 bases, leaving 3 bases not matched to a gene. The length of the CDR3 is 14 residues. CDR3 amino acids: CASSLGGQGSPLHF. For the CDR3, the DNA is TGTGCCAGCAGCTTAGGGGGACAGGGCTCACCCCTCCACTTT.

This clone turned up a few times. The V and J genes are TRBV7-9 and TRBJ1-2; 9 nucleotides line up with TRBD1. The CDR3 has 15 amino acids. Trimming cost V 1 base and J 6 bases; bases outside gene matches: 6. The germline V gene has CDR1 SEHNR and CDR2 FQNEAQ (reference sequence). In DNA, the CDR3 is TGTGCCAGCAGCTTAGTCACAGGGGGCGCCGATGGCTACACCTTC. This encodes CASSLVTGGADGYTF.

The chain recombines TRBV11-2 with TRBJ2-1; a weak D match, TRBD2 (6 bases). Trimming pared 1 base from V and 3 bases from J, leaving 10 bases between. The CDR3 is made up of 15 amino acids. The germline CDR1 and CDR2 sequences are SGHAT and FQNNGV. The CDR3 bases are TGTGCCAGCAGCTTAGTAGGGAGGCGCTACAATGAGCAGTTCTTC. Its protein is CASSLVGRRYNEQFF.

The chain joins TRBV4-3 to TRBJ1-5; 8 bases map to TRBD1. The CDR3 runs 14 residues. The germline V gene has CDR1 LGHNA and CDR2 YSLEER. The V gene end was trimmed by 2 bases and the J gene end by 7 bases; junction bases not matched to a gene: 4. Here the CDR3 DNA reads TGCGCCAGCAGCCAACGGACAGGGCAACAGCCCCAGCATTTT. This translates into CASSQRTGQQPQHF.

This chain links TRBV2 with TRBJ1-1; no definite D call. CDR1 is SNHLY and CDR2 is FYNNEI in the germline V gene. The V gene lost 5 bases and the J gene lost 1 base, with 5 bases spanning the gap. The CDR3 has 12 residues. The CDR3 DNA follows: TGTGCCAGCAGTCTTCGGAACACTGAAGCTTTCTTT. Amino acids: CASSLRNTEAFF.

This clone is a singleton in its sample. The rearrangement uses TRBV18 and TRBJ1-1, with TRBD1 matching 12 bases. CDR1 KGHSH and CDR2 LQKENI come from the germline V gene. This CDR3 spans 19 amino acids. With V trimmed by 5 bases and J by 1 base, 14 bases remained unmatched. The CDR3 DNA sequence: TGTGCCAGCTCAACGCCCGGGACAGGGGGCTCCCAGGGGAACACTGAAGCTTTCTTT. Protein sequence: CASSTPGTGGSQGNTEAFF.

Comments on this clone: Other nucleotide sequences in the sample specify the same CDR3. V and J are TRBV5-1 and TRBJ2-7; the match to TRBD2 covers 7 bases. The length of the CDR3 is 14 residues. With V trimmed by 0 bases and J by 0 bases, 0 bases remained unmatched. Germline CDR1 reads SGHRS; CDR2 reads YFSETQ. The CDR3 nucleotides are TGCGCCAGCAGCTTGGGCGGGAGCTCCTACGAGCAGTACTTC. Translated: CASSLGGSSYEQYF.

This sequence joins TRBV28 and TRBJ2-1; possibly TRBD1 for D (5 bases). V lost 10 bases to trimming and J lost 4 bases, with 11 bases between them. The CDR3 runs to 12 residues. CDR1 is MDHEN and CDR2 is SYDVKM in the germline V gene. CDR3 bases: TGTGCCACTACGACAGAGTACAATGAGCAGTTCTTC. This codes for CATTTEYNEQFF.

The chain combines TRBV7-2 with TRBJ2-2; TRBD1 aligns across 7 bases. The germline V gene has CDR1 SGHTA and CDR2 FQGNSA. The CDR3 consists of 17 residues. The trim removed 1 base at V and 5 bases at J, leaving 10 bases unmatched. DNA for the CDR3: TGTGCCAGCAGCTTAGTGGGCAGGGGGACGATAACCGGGGAGCTGTTTTTT. This encodes CASSLVGRGTITGELFF.

This sequence joins TRBV18 and TRBJ1-4; tentative D call: TRBD1 (6 bases). Between the trimmed V and J ends, which lost 3 bases and 2 bases, there was a span of 19 bases. Germline V lookup: CDR1 KGHSH, CDR2 LQKENI. CDR3 length equals 18 residues. CDR3 coding DNA: TGTGCCAGCTCACCGTCCAGGGGAAGGGTTACGACTAATGAAAAACTGTTTTTT. This translates into CASSPSRGRVTTNEKLFF.

The table lists this clone with a few counts. The V gene is TRBV19, the J gene TRBJ1-2; maybe TRBD1 (6 bases). CDR3 length: 15 residues. Germline lookup yields CDR1 LNHDA and CDR2 SQIVND (reference sequence). Trimming stripped 4 bases from V and 4 bases from J, with 16 bases between. In nucleotides, the CDR3 is TGTGCCAGTAGTAAAACGATGGGGGCTAGCTATGGCTACACCTTC. Protein product: CASSKTMGASYGYTF.